Below are 6 T cell receptor beta chains sequenced from a single sample in a study of CD8+CD57+ T cells in acquired aplastic anemia (dated by TCRdb to the late 2010s). Sequencing relied on an Illumina HiSeq 2000. Genomic DNA was used as template for profiling of TCR beta VDJ combinations and CDR3 sequences. The public reads were reprocessed in TCRdb via fastp at Q25 and MiXCR, keeping in-frame beta chains. Every entry covers one CDR3 protein and lists the most common genes and DNA from its rows. This sample lists about 210,000 distinct CDR3 sequences; approximately 60% were detected once. Clones ranked in the top ten supply around 32% of the sample. Sequencing used sorted CD4+, CD8+, or CD8+CD57+ T cells (not recorded which) from PBMCs. These receptors were collected from a human donor in good health.

The J gene is TRBJ2-7, the V gene TRBV20-1; a possible D gene is TRBD2 (6 bases). The CDR3 covers 15 residues. Germline lookup yields CDR1 DFQATT and CDR2 SNEGSKA (reference sequence). V lost 0 bases to trimming and J lost 2 bases, with 14 bases between them. The DNA for the CDR3 is TGCAGTGCTAGAGATCGAATAGCGGATCCCTACGAGCAGTACTTC. This codes for CSARDRIADPYEQYF.

The chain has TRBV7-8 and TRBJ2-1, with 9 nucleotides matching TRBD2. The junction had 8 bases not matched to a gene; V was cut back by 2 bases and J by 6 bases. CDR1 and CDR2 from the germline V gene are SGHVS and FQNEAQ. The CDR3 sequence is 16 residues long. DNA of the CDR3: TGTGCCAGCAGCTTATATGAGCGGGAGGAAGGCAATGAGCAGTTCTTC. Residues: CASSLYEREEGNEQFF.

V and J are TRBV20-1 and TRBJ2-3; TRBD2 might be the D (5 bases). This CDR3 is 12 amino acids long. Deletions cut 4 bases from V and 3 bases from J, with 8 bases between. Germline V lookup: CDR1 DFQATT, CDR2 SNEGSKA (reference sequence). The CDR3 coding sequence is TGCAGTGCTAAGAGGACTACAGATACGCAGTATTTT. Protein: CSAKRTTDTQYF.

The CDR3 reads CASSWQGSNYGYTF. The CDR3 DNA follows: TGTGCCAGCAGTTGGCAAGGCTCTAACTATGGCTACACCTTC. The rearrangement links TRBV6-6 to TRBJ1-2; no clear D. Per the germline V gene, CDR1 is MNHNY and CDR2 is SVGAGI (reference sequence). V gave up 4 bases and J gave up 0 bases, with 9 bases separating them. This CDR3 is 14 amino acids long.

V is TRBV7-9 and J is TRBJ2-7, with D possibly being TRBD1 (5 bases). The CDR3 spans 12 residues. V lost 1 base and J lost 9, with 10 bases in between. CDR1 and CDR2 (germline): SEHNR, FQNEAQ (reference sequence). This CDR3 reads CASSLGQGRQYF. The CDR3 DNA reads as TGTGCCAGCAGCTTAGGCCAGGGCCGGCAGTACTTC.

This clonotype was seen at least ten times. The chain combines TRBV7-9 with TRBJ1-3; D remains ambiguous. Trimming stripped 0 bases from V and 1 base from J, with 22 bases between. Germline V CDR1 and CDR2: SEHNR, FQNEAQ (reference sequence). This CDR3 comprises 20 residues. CDR3 nucleotide sequence: TGTGCCAGCAGCTTAGCGTCACATGGATATTGCTGTTTGTCTGGAAACACCATATATTTT. Residues: CASSLASHGYCCLSGNTIYF.